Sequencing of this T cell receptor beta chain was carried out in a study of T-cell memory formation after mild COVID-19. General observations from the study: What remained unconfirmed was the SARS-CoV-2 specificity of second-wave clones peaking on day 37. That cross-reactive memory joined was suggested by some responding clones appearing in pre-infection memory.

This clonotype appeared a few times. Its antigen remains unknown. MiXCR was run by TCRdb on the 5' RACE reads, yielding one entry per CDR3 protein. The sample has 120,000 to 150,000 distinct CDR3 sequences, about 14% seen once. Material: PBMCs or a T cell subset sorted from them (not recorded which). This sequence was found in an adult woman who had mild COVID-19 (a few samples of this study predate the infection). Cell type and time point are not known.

The CDR3 loop is CASSPLHGEAFF. The CDR3 DNA reads as TGTGCCAGCAGCCCCCTCCACGGTGAAGCTTTCTTT. This sequence joins TRBV13 and TRBJ1-1; D is ambiguous. V lost 5 bases and J 7 bases, leaving 11 bases between the germline ends. The germline gives CDR1 PRHDT, CDR2 FYEKMQ (reference sequence). The CDR3 has 12 residues. The full variable domain, rest sourced from reference TRBV13 and TRBJ1-1, is AAGVIQSPRHLIKEKRETATLKCYPIPRHDTVYWYQQGPGQDPQFLISFYEKMQSDKGSIPDRFSAQQFSDYHSELNMSSLELGDSALYFCASSPLHGEAFFGQGTRLTVV.